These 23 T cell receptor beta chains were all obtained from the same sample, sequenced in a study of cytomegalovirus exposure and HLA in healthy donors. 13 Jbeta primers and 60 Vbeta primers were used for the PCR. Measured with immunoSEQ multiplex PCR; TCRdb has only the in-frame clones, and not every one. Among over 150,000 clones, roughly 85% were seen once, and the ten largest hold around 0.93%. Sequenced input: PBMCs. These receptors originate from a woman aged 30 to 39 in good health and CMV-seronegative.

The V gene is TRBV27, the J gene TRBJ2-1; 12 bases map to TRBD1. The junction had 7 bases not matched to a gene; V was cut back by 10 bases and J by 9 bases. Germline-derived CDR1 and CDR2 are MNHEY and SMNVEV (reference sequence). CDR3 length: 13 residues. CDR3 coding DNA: TGTGCCACCACCGGGACAGGGGGCGGTGAGCAGTTCTTC. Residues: CATTGTGGGEQFF.

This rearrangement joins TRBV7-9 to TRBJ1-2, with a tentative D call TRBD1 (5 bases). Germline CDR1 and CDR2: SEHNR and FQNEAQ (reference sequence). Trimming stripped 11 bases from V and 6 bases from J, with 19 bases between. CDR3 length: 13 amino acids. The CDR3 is CAVSSGEGHGYTF. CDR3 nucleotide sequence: TGTGCCGTTAGCAGCGGGGAGGGGCATGGCTACACCTTC.

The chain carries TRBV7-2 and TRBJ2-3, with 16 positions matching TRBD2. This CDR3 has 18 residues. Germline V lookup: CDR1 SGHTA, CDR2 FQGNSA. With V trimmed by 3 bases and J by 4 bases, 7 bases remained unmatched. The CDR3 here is CASSLAAGTSGGADTQYF. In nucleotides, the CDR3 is TGTGCCAGCAGCTTGGCAGCGGGGACTAGCGGGGGGGCAGATACGCAGTATTTT.

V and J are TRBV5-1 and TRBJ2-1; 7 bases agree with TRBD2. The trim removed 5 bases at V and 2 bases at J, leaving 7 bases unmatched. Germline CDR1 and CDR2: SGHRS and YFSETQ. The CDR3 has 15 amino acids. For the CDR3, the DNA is TGCGCCAGCAGGGAAGCGGGAAGGACCTACAATGAGCAGTTCTTC. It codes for CASREAGRTYNEQFF.

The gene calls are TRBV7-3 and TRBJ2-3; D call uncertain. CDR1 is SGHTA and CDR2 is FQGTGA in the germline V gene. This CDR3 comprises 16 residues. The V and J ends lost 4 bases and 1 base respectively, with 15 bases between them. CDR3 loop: CASSYPARGGTDTQYF. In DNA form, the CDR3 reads TGTGCCAGCAGCTACCCGGCTCGCGGCGGCACAGATACGCAGTATTTT.

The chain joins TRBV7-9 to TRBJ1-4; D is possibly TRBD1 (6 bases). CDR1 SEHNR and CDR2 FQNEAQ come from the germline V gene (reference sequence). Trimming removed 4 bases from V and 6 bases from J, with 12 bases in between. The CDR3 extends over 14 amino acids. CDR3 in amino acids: CASSCREGDEKLFF. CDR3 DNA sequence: TGTGCCAGCAGCTGCCGGGAGGGGGATGAAAAACTGTTTTTT.

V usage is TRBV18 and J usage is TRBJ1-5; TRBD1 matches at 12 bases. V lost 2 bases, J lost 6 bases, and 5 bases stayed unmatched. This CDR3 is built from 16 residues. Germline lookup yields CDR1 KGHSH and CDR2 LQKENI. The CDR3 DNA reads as TGTGCCAGCTCACCAAAGGGACAGGGGGCCTTTCAGCCCCAGCATTTT. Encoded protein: CASSPKGQGAFQPQHF.

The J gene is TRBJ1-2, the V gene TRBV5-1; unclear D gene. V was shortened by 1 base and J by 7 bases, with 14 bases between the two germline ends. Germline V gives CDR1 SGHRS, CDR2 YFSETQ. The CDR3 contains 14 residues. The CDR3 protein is CASSLNPQVLGYTF. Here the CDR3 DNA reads TGCGCCAGCAGCTTGAACCCCCAGGTTCTTGGCTACACCTTC.

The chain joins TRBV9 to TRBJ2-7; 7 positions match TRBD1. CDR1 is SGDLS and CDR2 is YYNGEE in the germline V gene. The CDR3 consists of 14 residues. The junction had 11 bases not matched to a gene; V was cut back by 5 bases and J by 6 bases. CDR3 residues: CASSWTGSGGEQYF. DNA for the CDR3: TGTGCCAGCAGTTGGACAGGCTCTGGGGGCGAGCAGTACTTC. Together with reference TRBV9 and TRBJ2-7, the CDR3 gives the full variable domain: DSGVTQTPKHLITATGQRVTLRCSPRSGDLSVYWYQQSLDQGLQFLIQYYNGEERAKGNILERFSAQQFPDLHSELNLSSLELGDSALYFCASSWTGSGGEQYFGPGTRLTVT.

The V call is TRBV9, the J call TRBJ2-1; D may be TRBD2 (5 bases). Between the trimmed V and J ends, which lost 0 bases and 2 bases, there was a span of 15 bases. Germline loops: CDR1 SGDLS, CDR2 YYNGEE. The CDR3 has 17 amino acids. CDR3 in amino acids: CASSVGEGSPPYNEQFF. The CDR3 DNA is TGTGCCAGCAGCGTAGGGGAAGGGAGTCCCCCCTACAATGAGCAGTTCTTC.

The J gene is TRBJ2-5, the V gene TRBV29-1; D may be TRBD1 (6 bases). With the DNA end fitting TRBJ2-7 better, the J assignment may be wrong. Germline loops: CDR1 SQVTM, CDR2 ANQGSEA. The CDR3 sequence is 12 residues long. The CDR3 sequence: CSVRQVNYEQYF. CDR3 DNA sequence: TGCAGCGTTAGACAGGTAAACTACGAGCAGTACTTC.

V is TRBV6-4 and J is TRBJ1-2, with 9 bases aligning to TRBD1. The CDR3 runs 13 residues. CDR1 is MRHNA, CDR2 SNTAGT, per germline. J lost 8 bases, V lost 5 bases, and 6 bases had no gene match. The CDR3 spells CASSTDRGDGYTF. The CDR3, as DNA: TGTGCCAGCAGTACCGACAGGGGGGACGGCTACACCTTC.

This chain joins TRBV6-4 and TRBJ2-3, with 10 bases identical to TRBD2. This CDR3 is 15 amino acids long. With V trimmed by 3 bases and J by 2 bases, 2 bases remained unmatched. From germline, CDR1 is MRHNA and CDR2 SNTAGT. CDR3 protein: CASSETSGNTDTQYF. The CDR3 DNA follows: TGTGCCAGCAGTGAAACTAGCGGGAACACAGATACGCAGTATTTT.

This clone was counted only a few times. CDR3: CASSQDRKGPDRWYF. In DNA, the CDR3 is TGCGCCAGCAGCCAAGATCGCAAGGGCCCCGACAGGTGGTATTTT. This sequence joins TRBV4-1 and TRBJ2-3, with D possibly being TRBD1 (6 bases). The CDR3 has 15 amino acids. CDR1 and CDR2 (germline): MGHRA, YSYEKL. The V end was cut by 0 bases, the J end by 14 bases, with 21 bases between.

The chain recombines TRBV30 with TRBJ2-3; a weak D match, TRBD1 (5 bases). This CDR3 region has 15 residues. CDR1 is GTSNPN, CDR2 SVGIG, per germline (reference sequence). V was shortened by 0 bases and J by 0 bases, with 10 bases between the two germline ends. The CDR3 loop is CAWSVGHASTDTQYF. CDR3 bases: TGTGCCTGGAGTGTCGGACACGCTAGCACAGATACGCAGTATTTT.

DNA for the CDR3: TGTGCCAGCAGTGCCCATGAAACAGTACTCGCAAAACTGTTTTTT. Translating gives CASSAHETVLAKLFF. The chain combines TRBV2 with TRBJ1-4; D gene unclear. The germline V gene has CDR1 SNHLY and CDR2 FYNNEI. The germline V and J ends were trimmed by 4 bases and 10 bases, with 19 bases remaining between them. The CDR3 length is 15 residues.

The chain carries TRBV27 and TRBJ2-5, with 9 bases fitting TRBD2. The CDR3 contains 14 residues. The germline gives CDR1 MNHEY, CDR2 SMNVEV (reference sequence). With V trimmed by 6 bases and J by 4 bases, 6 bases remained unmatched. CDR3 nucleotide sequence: TGTGCCAGCAGACTAGCGGGCCCCGCAGAGACCCAGTACTTC. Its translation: CASRLAGPAETQYF.

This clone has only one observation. The CDR3 nucleotides read TGTGCCAGCAGCCAAACGGGGACAGGGGGCACCCGCAATCAGCCCCAGCATTTT. This sequence encodes CASSQTGTGGTRNQPQHF. This rearrangement joins TRBV7-2 to TRBJ1-5; TRBD1 matches 12 bases. This CDR3 comprises 18 residues. Germline trimming cut 5 bases from V and 2 bases from J; bases unmatched to any gene: 10. The germline V gene has CDR1 SGHTA and CDR2 FQGNSA.

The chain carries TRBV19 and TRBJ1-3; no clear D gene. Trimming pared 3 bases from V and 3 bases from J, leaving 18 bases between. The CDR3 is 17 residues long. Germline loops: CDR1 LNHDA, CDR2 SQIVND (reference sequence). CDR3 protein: CASSIRSGWEGGNTIYF. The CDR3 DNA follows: TGTGCCAGTAGTATCCGGAGCGGCTGGGAAGGTGGAAACACCATATATTTT. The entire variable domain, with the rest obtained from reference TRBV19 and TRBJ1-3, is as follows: DGGITQSPKYLFRKEGQNVTLSCEQNLNHDAMYWYRQDPGQGLRLIYYSQIVNDFQKGDIAEGYSVSREKKESFPLTVTSAQKNPTAFYLCASSIRSGWEGGNTIYFGEGSWLTVV.

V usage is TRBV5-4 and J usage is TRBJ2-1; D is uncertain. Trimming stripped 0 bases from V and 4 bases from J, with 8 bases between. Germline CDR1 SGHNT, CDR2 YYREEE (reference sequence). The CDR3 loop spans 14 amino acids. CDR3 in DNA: TGTGCCAGCAGCTTGGAACTACGTTACAATGAGCAGTTCTTC. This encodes CASSLELRYNEQFF.

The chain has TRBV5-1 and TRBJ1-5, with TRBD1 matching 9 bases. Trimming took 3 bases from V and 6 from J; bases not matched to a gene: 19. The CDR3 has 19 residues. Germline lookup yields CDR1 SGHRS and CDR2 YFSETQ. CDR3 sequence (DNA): TGCGCCAGCAGCTCATTCAACGGGCGGGGGACAGGGCATACTCAGCCCCAGCATTTT. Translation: CASSSFNGRGTGHTQPQHF.

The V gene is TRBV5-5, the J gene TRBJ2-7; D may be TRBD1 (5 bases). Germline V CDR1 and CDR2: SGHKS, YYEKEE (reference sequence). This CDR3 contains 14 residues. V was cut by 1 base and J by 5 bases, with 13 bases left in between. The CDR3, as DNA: TGTGCCAGCAGCTTGTCGCAGGGTAGAGACGAGCAGTACTTC. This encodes CASSLSQGRDEQYF.

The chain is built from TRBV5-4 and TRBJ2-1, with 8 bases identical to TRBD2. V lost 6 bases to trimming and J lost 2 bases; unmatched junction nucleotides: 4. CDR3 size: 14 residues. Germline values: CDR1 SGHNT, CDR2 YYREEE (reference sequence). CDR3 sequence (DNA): TGTGCCAGCACGACTAGCGCGACCTACAATGAGCAGTTCTTC. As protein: CASTTSATYNEQFF.